Shown below are 5 T cell receptor beta chains from a single sample sequenced in a study of early T cells in non-severe SARS-CoV-2 infection. TCRdb re-called the 5' RACE reads with MiXCR, one entry per CDR3 protein. The data hold about 58,000 distinct CDR3 sequences, with 9.5% to 15% observed a single time. The sequencing input was whole blood. These receptors were obtained from an adult who was a healthcare worker with PCR-confirmed SARS-CoV-2 infection or an uninfected control (not recorded which).

Concerning this clonotype itself: This sequence may be a read error, since a much larger clone differs from it by one base. The V call is TRBV6-1, the J call TRBJ2-1; a weak D match, TRBD2 (5 bases). V lost 6 bases to trimming and J lost 3 bases, with 24 bases between them. The CDR3 extends over 18 amino acids. Germline V lookup: CDR1 MNHNS, CDR2 SASEGT. In nucleotides, the CDR3 is TGTGCCAGCAGAGACTTAGCGACCCCCAGTCGGTTCTACAATGAGCAGTTCTTC. This encodes CASRDLATPSRFYNEQFF.

This clonotype has at least ten counts. The chain recombines TRBV7-9 with TRBJ2-5, with D uncertain. Germline V gene data show CDR1 as SEHNR and CDR2 as FQNEAQ (reference sequence). Trimming took off 4 bases at V and 5 bases at J, with 8 bases between the two ends. CDR3 length: 12 amino acids. CDR3 in amino acids: CASSSVKETQYF. The DNA for the CDR3 is TGTGCCAGCAGCTCAGTTAAGGAGACCCAGTACTTC. Variable domain in full (rest from reference TRBV7-9 and TRBJ2-5): DTGVSQNPRHKITKRGQNVTFRCDPISEHNRLYWYRQTLGQGPEFLTYFQNEAQLEKSRLLSDRFSAERPKGSFSTLEIQRTEQGDSAMYLCASSSVKETQYFGPGTRLLVL.

This clonotype was seen only a few times. The rearrangement uses TRBV5-4 and TRBJ2-5, with TRBD1 matching over 9 bases. Per germline, CDR1 SGHNT and CDR2 YYREEE (reference sequence). This CDR3 is built from 14 residues. The trim removed 3 bases at V and 5 bases at J, leaving 5 bases unmatched. The CDR3 protein is CASSSGQGWETQYF. The CDR3, as DNA: TGTGCCAGCAGCTCAGGACAGGGGTGGGAGACCCAGTACTTC.

This clonotype was recorded a few times. The rearrangement uses TRBV7-6 and TRBJ1-1, with a weak D call TRBD1 (6 bases). Trimming took off 4 bases at V and 6 bases at J, with 9 bases between the two ends. Germline V gives CDR1 SGHVS, CDR2 FNYEAQ. The length of the CDR3 is 12 residues. The CDR3 is CASSSGAPEAFF. The CDR3 DNA reads as TGTGCCAGCAGCTCGGGGGCGCCTGAAGCTTTCTTT.

The chain couples TRBV7-6 to TRBJ2-7, with 14 bases identical to TRBD2. CDR1 and CDR2 (germline): SGHVS, FNYEAQ. The CDR3 runs to 17 residues. The V segment lost 4 bases and the J segment 2 bases; nucleotides outside the gene matches: 7. CDR3 protein: CASSSPGLAGATYEQYF. CDR3 nucleotide sequence: TGTGCCAGCAGCTCCCCGGGACTAGCGGGGGCGACCTACGAGCAGTACTTC.